The 6 T cell receptor beta chains below all came from one sample that was sequenced in a study of blood T cell repertoires in COVID-19. Only in-frame clones appear in the TCRdb table, and some are missing; sequencing was by immunoSEQ multiplex PCR. The table shows under 250,000 clones, with 84% occurring only once. Sequencing was performed on peripheral blood. The receptors were sampled from a woman aged 55-70 years with acute or convalescent COVID-19.

J is TRBJ2-7 and V is TRBV6-7, with 8 bases fitting TRBD1. TRBV6-7 is an ORF, and what it does is uncertain. Unmatched junction bases numbered 9, after V lost 9 bases and J lost 5 bases. The CDR3 spans 13 residues. The DNA for the CDR3 is TGTGCCAGGCTCCGGACAGGGAGGAACGAGCAGTACTTC. Its translation: CARLRTGRNEQYF.

The rearrangement joins TRBV6-2 or TRBV6-3 to TRBJ1-1; D might be TRBD1 (5 bases). CDR1 and CDR2 from the germline V gene are MNHEY and SVGEGT. This CDR3 contains 12 residues. V was clipped by 4 bases and J by 10 bases, with 13 bases between them. The CDR3 reads CASSSYSQGAFF. The CDR3, as DNA: TGTGCCAGCAGTTCTTACTCCCAGGGAGCTTTCTTT.

The CDR3 DNA is TGTGCCAGCCATACCCTGGGGAGCTCCTACAATGAGCAGTTCTTC. The encoded protein is CASHTLGSSYNEQFF. This chain links TRBV2 with TRBJ2-1, with D perhaps TRBD2 (5 bases). The germline CDR1 and CDR2 sequences are SNHLY and FYNNEI. Trimming left V 8 bases short and J 0 bases short, with 14 bases between. The CDR3 length is 15 residues.

The chain uses TRBV12-3 or TRBV12-4 and TRBJ1-5; tentatively, D is TRBD1 (5 bases). CDR3 length equals 13 residues. V gave up 8 bases and J gave up 1 base, with 9 bases separating them. The CDR3 loop reads CASARASNQPQHF. CDR3 in DNA: TGTGCCAGCGCCAGGGCCAGCAATCAGCCCCAGCATTTT.

The chain recombines TRBV6-5 with TRBJ2-3; perhaps TRBD1 as D (5 bases). Germline-derived CDR1 and CDR2 are MNHEY and SVGAGI. The CDR3 spans 15 residues. The V and J ends lost 6 bases and 6 bases respectively, with 19 bases between them. CDR3 DNA: TGTGCCAGCAGGACAGACGGGCCCATCGGGGATACGCAGTATTTT. Amino acid sequence: CASRTDGPIGDTQYF.

The genes are TRBV30 and TRBJ2-7; D ambiguous. CDR1 is GTSNPN and CDR2 is SVGIG in the germline V gene (reference sequence). V dropped 1 base and J dropped 3 bases, with 7 bases sitting between them. The CDR3 is 12 residues long. DNA of the CDR3: TGTGCCTGGAGTGCTGGCGGCTACGAGCAGTACTTC. Its protein is CAWSAGGYEQYF. The full variable domain, completed using reference TRBV30 and TRBJ2-7, is SQTIHQWPATLVQPVGSPLSLECTVEGTSNPNLYWYRQAAGRGLQLLFYSVGIGQISSEVPQNLSASRPQDRQFILSSKKLLLSDSGFYLCAWSAGGYEQYFGPGTRLTVT.